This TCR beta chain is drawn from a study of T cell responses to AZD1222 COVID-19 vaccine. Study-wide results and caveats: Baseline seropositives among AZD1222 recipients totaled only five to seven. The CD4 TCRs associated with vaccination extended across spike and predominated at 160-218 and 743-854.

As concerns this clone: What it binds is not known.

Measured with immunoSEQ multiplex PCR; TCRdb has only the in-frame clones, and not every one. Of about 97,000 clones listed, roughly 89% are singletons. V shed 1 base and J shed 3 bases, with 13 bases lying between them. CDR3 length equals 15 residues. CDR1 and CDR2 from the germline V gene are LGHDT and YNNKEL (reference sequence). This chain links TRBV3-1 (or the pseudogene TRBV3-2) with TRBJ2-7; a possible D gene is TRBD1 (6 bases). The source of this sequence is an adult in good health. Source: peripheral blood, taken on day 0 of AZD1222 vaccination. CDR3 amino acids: CASSQGWGRGYEQYF. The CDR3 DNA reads TGTGCCAGCAGCCAAGGCTGGGGCAGGGGCTACGAGCAGTACTTC.